This T cell receptor beta chain was recovered during a study of regulatory T cells in long-lasting Graves disease. The CDR3 runs 11 residues. Deletions cut 6 bases from V and 6 bases from J, with 8 bases between. Germline V gene lookup returns CDR1 MNHEY and CDR2 SVGEGT. Time point defined: persistent/refractory GD, antithyroid drugs over 5 years with positive TRAb. Generation of the TCR library employed RNA extracted from PBMCs. Construction of the TCR beta libraries employed iRepertoire HTBI primers in conjunction with Arm-PCR of CDR3 regions. TCRdb reprocessed the multiplex PCR reads via MiXCR and lists one record per CDR3 protein. The sample comprises roughly 470,000 distinct CDR3 sequences, about 20% of which are singletons, and under 9% rests with the top ten. On this clonotype itself: Antigen unknown. It may be a read error: a sequence one base away is much more abundant.

Whole-study findings and limits: Gene preferences differed: TRBV28, TRBJ1-2, TRBJ2-5 in persistent cases. Rather than thyroid tissue, only peripheral blood underwent study.

The receptor comes from a female donor with Graves disease. The sequences come from peripheral blood mononuclear cells (PBMCs), collected when the disease was refractory, from a patient treated with antithyroid drugs. V usage is TRBV6-2 or TRBV6-3 and J usage is TRBJ1-1, with D uncertain. The CDR3 coding sequence is TGTGCCAGCAGAGAGACACCTGAAGCTTTCTTT. It codes for CASRETPEAFF.